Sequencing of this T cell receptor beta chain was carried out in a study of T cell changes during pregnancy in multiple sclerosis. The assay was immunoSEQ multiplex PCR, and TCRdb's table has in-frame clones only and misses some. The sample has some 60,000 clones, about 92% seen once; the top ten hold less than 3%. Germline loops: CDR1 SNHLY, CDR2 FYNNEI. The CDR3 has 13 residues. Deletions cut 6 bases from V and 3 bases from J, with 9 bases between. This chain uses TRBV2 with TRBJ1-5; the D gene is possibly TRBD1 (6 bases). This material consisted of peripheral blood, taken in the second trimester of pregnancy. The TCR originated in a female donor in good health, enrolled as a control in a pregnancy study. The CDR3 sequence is CASSDRFNQPQHF. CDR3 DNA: TGTGCCAGCAGCGACAGGTTCAATCAGCCCCAGCATTTT.